This passage covers 15 T cell receptor beta chains from one sample sequenced in a study of T cells after yellow fever vaccination. MiXCR, applied by TCRdb to the 5' RACE reads, yields one record per CDR3 protein. The profile shows some 400,000 distinct CDR3 sequences, about 6.2% of them singletons. The source was PBMCs, collected 5 days after the yellow fever booster vaccination. Receptor source: a man aged 25 to 40 who received the YFV17D yellow fever vaccine.

The table lists this clonotype with a few counts. One junction end disagrees with the germline gene, perhaps due to a read error. The chain joins TRBV12-3 or TRBV12-4 to TRBJ2-7; 7 positions agree with TRBD2. The CDR3 covers 13 residues. As DNA, the CDR3 is TGTGCCAGCAGTTTATACGTTAAAACGGGACTAATGTTC. Translating it yields CASSLYVKTGLMF.

The chain has TRBV25-1 and TRBJ2-1; 8 bases map to TRBD2. The ends lost 6 bases at V and 2 bases at J; junction bases unmatched: 9. Looked up from germline, CDR1 is MGHDK and CDR2 is SYGVNS. The CDR3 runs to 16 residues. The CDR3 DNA reads TGTGCCAGCAGACAGTCACCGGGAGGGGCCTACAATGAGCAGTTCTTC. It encodes CASRQSPGGAYNEQFF.

This clonotype was found a few times. The CDR3 coding sequence is TGTGCCAGCACTCTTAACCCCTCGGGGAGGACCCAGTACTTC. Translating it yields CASTLNPSGRTQYF. This chain joins TRBV2 and TRBJ2-5; TRBD2 might be the D (5 bases). The germline V gene encodes CDR1 SNHLY and CDR2 FYNNEI. The CDR3 runs to 14 residues. V lost 7 bases and J lost 7, with 19 bases in between.

This clonotype was seen many times. The chain uses TRBV20-1 and TRBJ2-5; D is unclear. This CDR3 region has 11 residues. Germline CDR1 DFQATT, CDR2 SNEGSKA (reference sequence). The V end was cut by 5 bases, the J end by 5 bases, with 9 bases between. The CDR3 loop reads CSAVLGETQYF. Here the CDR3 DNA reads TGCAGTGCTGTCTTGGGGGAGACCCAGTACTTC.

V usage is TRBV4-3 and J usage is TRBJ2-2; D is unclear. CDR3 length: 15 amino acids. Germline V gene data show CDR1 as LGHNA and CDR2 as YSLEER. V lost 3 bases and J 6 bases, leaving 14 bases between the germline ends. The CDR3 DNA reads as TGCGCCAGCAGCCAGACGGCGACCCTTCCCGGGGAGCTGTTTTTT. Protein sequence: CASSQTATLPGELFF.

This clonotype was counted at least ten times. J is TRBJ2-3 and V is TRBV20-1; D unresolved. The V end lost 4 bases, the J end lost 0 bases, and 8 bases lay between the germline ends. The CDR3 covers 13 residues. The germline V gene has CDR1 DFQATT and CDR2 SNEGSKA (reference sequence). The CDR3 reads CSANHLSTDTQYF. DNA of the CDR3: TGCAGTGCTAACCACTTAAGCACAGATACGCAGTATTTT.

This clonotype was counted a few times. The chain carries TRBV27 and TRBJ2-7; 9 nucleotides match TRBD2. This CDR3 is built from 16 residues. The germline gives CDR1 MNHEY, CDR2 SMNVEV (reference sequence). Losses at the gene ends were 1 base for V and 4 bases for J; bases not matched to a gene: 8. The CDR3 nucleotides read TGTGCCAGCAGTTTATTCGCGTCAGCGGGAGGTTACGAGCAGTACTTC. As protein: CASSLFASAGGYEQYF.

This clonotype was recorded at least ten times. The rearrangement joins TRBV20-1 to TRBJ2-1, with 9 bases lining up with TRBD2. The ends lost 6 bases at V and 4 bases at J; junction bases unmatched: 10. Germline values: CDR1 DFQATT, CDR2 SNEGSKA (reference sequence). The CDR3 has 15 amino acids. CDR3 amino acids: CSAPGTSRNYNEQFF. DNA of the CDR3: TGCAGTGCCCCCGGGACTAGCAGAAATTACAATGAGCAGTTCTTC.

In its sample, this clonotype was seen many times. The chain has TRBV12-3 or TRBV12-4 and TRBJ2-7, with 7 bases that match TRBD1. The CDR3 has 15 amino acids. After removal of 3 bases from V and 2 bases from J, the junction contained 7 bases not matched to a gene. The CDR3 nucleotides read TGTGCCAGCAGTTTTTGGGGACAGCCAACCTACGAGCAGTACTTC. It codes for CASSFWGQPTYEQYF.

This clonotype has a count of ten or more. Written as DNA, the CDR3 is TGCGCCAGCATTAGTAACAATGAGCAGTTCTTC. Protein sequence: CASISNNEQFF. This chain joins TRBV10-2 and TRBJ2-1; D is unresolved. There are 11 residues in the CDR3. The germline gives CDR1 WSHSY, CDR2 SAAADI. V was trimmed by 7 bases and J by 5 bases, leaving 6 bases between them.

The chain combines TRBV20-1 with TRBJ1-5; maybe TRBD1 (5 bases). The CDR3 loop spans 14 amino acids. Looked up from germline, CDR1 is DFQATT and CDR2 is SNEGSKA (reference sequence). The V and J ends lost 5 bases and 5 bases respectively, with 16 bases between them. The CDR3 here is CSAGGSPSYQPQHF. CDR3 bases: TGCAGTGCTGGGGGGAGTCCCTCGTATCAGCCCCAGCATTTT.

The chain joins TRBV15 to TRBJ2-3, with 9 bases aligning to TRBD2. The CDR3 is 16 residues long. V trimming: 4 bases; J trimming: 7 bases; junction bases outside the gene matches: 12. Germline lookup yields CDR1 LNHNV and CDR2 YYDKDF (reference sequence). CDR3 in DNA: TGTGCCACCAGCAAGATGGCTAGCGGGGCAGAGAATACGCAGTATTTT. Amino acid sequence: CATSKMASGAENTQYF.

This clonotype was recorded a few times. The V call is TRBV27, the J call TRBJ2-1, with a tentative D call TRBD2 (5 bases). Germline CDR1 MNHEY, CDR2 SMNVEV (reference sequence). Deletions cut 5 bases from V and 13 bases from J, with 21 bases between. This CDR3 is built from 14 residues. CDR3: CASSRLDLLGRQFF. The CDR3 DNA reads TGTGCCAGCAGTCGACTGGACTTGCTGGGCCGTCAGTTCTTC.

Many counts were recorded for this clonotype. The chain combines TRBV30 with TRBJ2-3; the match to TRBD2 covers 8 bases. The trim removed 4 bases at V and 2 bases at J, leaving 8 bases unmatched. The CDR3 is 15 residues long. The germline gives CDR1 GTSNPN, CDR2 SVGIG (reference sequence). CDR3: CAWTGSGGSTDTQYF. CDR3 DNA: TGTGCCTGGACGGGCAGCGGGGGATCCACAGATACGCAGTATTTT.

This clonotype appeared many times. The chain recombines TRBV7-2 with TRBJ2-4, with TRBD2 identical over 8 bases. CDR3 length: 14 residues. J lost 9 bases, V lost 5 bases, and 9 bases had no gene match. Looked up from germline, CDR1 is SGHTA and CDR2 is FQGNSA. Written as DNA, the CDR3 is TGTGCCAGCAGCCGCCCGGGAGGGGCGGTCATTCAGTACTTC. Its protein product is CASSRPGGAVIQYF.